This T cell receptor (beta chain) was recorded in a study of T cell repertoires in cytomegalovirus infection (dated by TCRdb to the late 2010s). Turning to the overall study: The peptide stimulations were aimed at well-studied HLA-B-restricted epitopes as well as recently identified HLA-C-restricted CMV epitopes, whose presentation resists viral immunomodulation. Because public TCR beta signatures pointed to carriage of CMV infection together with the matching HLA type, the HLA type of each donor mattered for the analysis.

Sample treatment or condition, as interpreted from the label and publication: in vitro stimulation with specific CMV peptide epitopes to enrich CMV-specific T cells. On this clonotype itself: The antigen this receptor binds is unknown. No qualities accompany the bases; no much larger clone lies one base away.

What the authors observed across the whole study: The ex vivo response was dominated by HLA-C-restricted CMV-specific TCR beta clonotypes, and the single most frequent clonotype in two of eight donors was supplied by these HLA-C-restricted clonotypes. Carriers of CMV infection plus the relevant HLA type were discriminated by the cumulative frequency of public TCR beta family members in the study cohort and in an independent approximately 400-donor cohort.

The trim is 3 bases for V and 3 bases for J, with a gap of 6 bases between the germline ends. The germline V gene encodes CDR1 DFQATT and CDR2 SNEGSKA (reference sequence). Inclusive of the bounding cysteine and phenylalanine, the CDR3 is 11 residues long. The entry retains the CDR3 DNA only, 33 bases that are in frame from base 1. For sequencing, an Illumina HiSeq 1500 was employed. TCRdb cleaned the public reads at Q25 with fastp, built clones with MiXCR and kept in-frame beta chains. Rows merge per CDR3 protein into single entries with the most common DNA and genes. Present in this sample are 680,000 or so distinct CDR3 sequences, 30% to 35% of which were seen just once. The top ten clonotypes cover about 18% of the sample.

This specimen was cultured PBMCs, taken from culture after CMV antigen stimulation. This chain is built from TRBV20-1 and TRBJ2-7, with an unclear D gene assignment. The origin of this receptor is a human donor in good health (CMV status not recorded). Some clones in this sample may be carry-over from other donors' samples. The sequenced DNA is TGCAGTGCTAGGGCCGACTACGAGCAGTACTTC. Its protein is CSARADYEQYF.